The T cell receptor (beta chain) under discussion was sequenced for a study of beta chain features in type 1 diabetes. Study-wide findings and caveats: A moderate, significant TCRB CDR3 shortening appeared in type 1 diabetes across four CD4+ subsets. For cells with high TCR expression, cDNA sequencing could yield over-representation. Patients and controls would share equally any PCR tilt toward shorter templates.

All of the isolated RNA was reverse transcribed, so expressed TCRB transcripts were sequenced. Generated by immunoSEQ multiplex PCR, the TCRdb table keeps only in-frame clones and is missing some. The sample consists of about 620,000 clones, roughly 15% of them appearing once. The CDR3 length is 12 residues. Germline V lookup: CDR1 ENHRY, CDR2 SYGVKD. The V gene lost 5 bases and the J gene lost 9 bases, with 11 bases spanning the gap. Details on this clone: Its specificity is unknown.

Input material: naive CD4+ T cells from blood. This chain connects TRBV10-3 to TRBJ2-1; possibly TRBD1 for D (5 bases). The TCR originated in a young man in good health. The CDR3 reads CAISPIGVEQFF. CDR3 nucleotides: TGTGCCATCAGTCCAATAGGGGTTGAGCAGTTCTTC.